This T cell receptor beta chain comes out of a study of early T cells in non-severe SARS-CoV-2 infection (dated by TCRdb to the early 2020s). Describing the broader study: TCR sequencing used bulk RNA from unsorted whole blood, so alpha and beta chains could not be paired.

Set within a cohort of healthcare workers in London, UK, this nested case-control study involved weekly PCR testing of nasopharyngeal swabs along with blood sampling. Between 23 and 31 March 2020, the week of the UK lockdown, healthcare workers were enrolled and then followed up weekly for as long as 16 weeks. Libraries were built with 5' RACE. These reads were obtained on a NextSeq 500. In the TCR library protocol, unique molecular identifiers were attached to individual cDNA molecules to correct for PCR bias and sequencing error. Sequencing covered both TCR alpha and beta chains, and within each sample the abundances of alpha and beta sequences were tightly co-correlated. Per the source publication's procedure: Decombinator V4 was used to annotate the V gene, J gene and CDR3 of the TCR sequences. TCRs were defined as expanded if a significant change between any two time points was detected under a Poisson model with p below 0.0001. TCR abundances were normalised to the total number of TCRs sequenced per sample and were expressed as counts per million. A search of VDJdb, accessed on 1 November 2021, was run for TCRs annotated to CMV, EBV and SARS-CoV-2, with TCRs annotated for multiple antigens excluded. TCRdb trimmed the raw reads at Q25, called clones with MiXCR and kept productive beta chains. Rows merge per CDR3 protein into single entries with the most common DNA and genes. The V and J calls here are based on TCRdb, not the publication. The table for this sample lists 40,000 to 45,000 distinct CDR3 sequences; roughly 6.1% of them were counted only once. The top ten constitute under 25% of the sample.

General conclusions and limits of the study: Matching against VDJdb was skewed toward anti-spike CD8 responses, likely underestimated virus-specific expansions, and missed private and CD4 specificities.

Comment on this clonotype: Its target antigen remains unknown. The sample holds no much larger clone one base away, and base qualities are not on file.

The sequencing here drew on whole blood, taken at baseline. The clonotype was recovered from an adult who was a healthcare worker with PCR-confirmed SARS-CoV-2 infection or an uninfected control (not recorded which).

The CDR3 corresponds to CASSPSGGGQETQYF. The nucleotide sequence is TGTGCCAGCAGTCCCTCCGGCGGGGGCCAAGAGACCCAGTACTTC. Recombination joined TRBV12-3 or TRBV12-4 with TRBJ2-5, with 7 middle bases fitting TRBD2. Reading from cysteine to phenylalanine, the CDR3 counts 15 amino acids. The retained sequence is limited to the CDR3, 45 bases, with the frame set at the first base. The junction shows trimming of 5 bases on V and 1 base on J, and the gene matches do not reach 7 bases of it.